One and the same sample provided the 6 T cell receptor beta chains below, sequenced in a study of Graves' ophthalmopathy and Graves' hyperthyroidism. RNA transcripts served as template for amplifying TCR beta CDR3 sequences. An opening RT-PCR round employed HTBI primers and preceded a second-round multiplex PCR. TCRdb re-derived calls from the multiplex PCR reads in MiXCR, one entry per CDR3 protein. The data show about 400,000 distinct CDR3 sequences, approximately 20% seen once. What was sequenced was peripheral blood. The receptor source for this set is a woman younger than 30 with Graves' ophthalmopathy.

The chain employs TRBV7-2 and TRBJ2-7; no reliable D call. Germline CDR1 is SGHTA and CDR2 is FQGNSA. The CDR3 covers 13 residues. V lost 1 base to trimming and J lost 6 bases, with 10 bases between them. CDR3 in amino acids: CASSLEGLGEQYF. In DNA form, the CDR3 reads TGTGCCAGCAGCTTAGAAGGGTTGGGCGAGCAGTACTTC.

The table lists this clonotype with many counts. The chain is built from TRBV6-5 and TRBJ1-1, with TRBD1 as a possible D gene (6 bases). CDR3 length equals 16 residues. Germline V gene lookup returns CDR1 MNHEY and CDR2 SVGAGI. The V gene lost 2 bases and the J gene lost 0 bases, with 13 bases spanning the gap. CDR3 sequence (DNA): TGTGCCAGCAGTTACAGCGGGGGCCGGTTGAACACTGAAGCTTTCTTT. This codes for CASSYSGGRLNTEAFF.

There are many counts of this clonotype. CDR3 protein: CASRPTSGTYEQYF. The CDR3 bases are TGCGCCAGCAGGCCGACTAGCGGGACCTACGAGCAGTACTTC. The chain employs TRBV5-1 and TRBJ2-7, with 11 bases fitting TRBD2. The V segment lost 5 bases and the J segment 2 bases; nucleotides outside the gene matches: 3. Germline CDR1 is SGHRS and CDR2 is YFSETQ. There are 14 residues in the CDR3.

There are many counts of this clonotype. The CDR3 region has the DNA TGTGCCAGCAGTTACCAAGCGGGAGGGCCATTCTACGAGCAGTACTTC. Its translation is CASSYQAGGPFYEQYF. The chain combines TRBV6-5 with TRBJ2-7; the match to TRBD2 covers 10 bases. Germline values: CDR1 MNHEY, CDR2 SVGAGI. The CDR3 extends over 16 amino acids. Trimming at V came to 2 bases and at J to 3 bases, leaving 7 bases not matched to a gene.

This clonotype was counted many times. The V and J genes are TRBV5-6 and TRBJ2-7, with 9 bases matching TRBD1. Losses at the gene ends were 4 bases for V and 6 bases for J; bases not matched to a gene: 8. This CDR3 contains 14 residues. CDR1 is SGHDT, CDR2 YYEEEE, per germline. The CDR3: CASSIPGQGSEQYF. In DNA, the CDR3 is TGTGCCAGCAGCATCCCGGGACAGGGCTCCGAGCAGTACTTC.

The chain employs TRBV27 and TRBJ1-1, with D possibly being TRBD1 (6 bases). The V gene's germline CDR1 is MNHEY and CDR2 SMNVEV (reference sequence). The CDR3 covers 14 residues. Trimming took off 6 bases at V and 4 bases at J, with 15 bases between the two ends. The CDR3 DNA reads TGTGCCAGCAGGGGGGGGGGCTACGGCACTGAAGCTTTCTTT. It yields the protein CASRGGGYGTEAFF.